The 24 T cell receptor delta chains listed next were all sequenced from one sample in a study of gamma-delta T cells after stem cell transplantation. TCRdb re-called the RT-PCR reads using CATT. The data show fewer than 3,500 delta-chain clones, around 3.4% seen once. Sequencing input: gamma-delta T cells. Source of these receptors: a human donor. It is not recorded whose cells these are; they may come from a transplant donor.

V and J are TRDV1 and TRDJ1; 11 bases line up with TRDD3. V trimming: 0 bases; J trimming: 0 bases; junction bases outside the gene matches: 18. This CDR3 is built from 22 residues. Germline CDR1 TSWWSYY, CDR2 QGS. In DNA, the CDR3 is TGTGCTCTTGGGGAACTAGTCCTCCCATACGTACTGGGGGATAACTACACCGATAAACTCATCTTT. It yields the protein CALGELVLPYVLGDNYTDKLIF.

The CDR3 loop is CACDAVLGEKTDKLIF. The CDR3 nucleotides are TGTGCCTGTGACGCGGTACTGGGGGAAAAAACCGATAAACTCATCTTT. The V and J genes are TRDV2 and TRDJ1, with 9 bases aligning to TRDD3. The CDR3 extends over 16 amino acids. Germline CDR1 GEAIGNYY, CDR2 EKD. Germline trimming cut 3 bases from V and 2 bases from J; bases unmatched to any gene: 9.

By share, this clone ranks as medium-sized. The rearrangement joins TRDV1 to TRDJ1, with D possibly TRDD3 on 5 matching bases. The CDR3 has 17 residues. The V gene's germline CDR1 is TSWWSYY and CDR2 QGS. With 2 bases removed from V and 3 bases from J, the gap between germline ends came to 19 bases. The CDR3, as DNA: TGTGCTCTTGGGGAAGGTTCGCCGGGGAGGAGCGCCGATAAACTCATCTTT. As protein: CALGEGSPGRSADKLIF.

The chain carries TRDV2 and TRDJ1; 12 nucleotides match TRDD3. This CDR3 spans 19 amino acids. The V segment lost 0 bases and the J segment 0 bases; nucleotides outside the gene matches: 10. Per the germline V gene, CDR1 is GEAIGNYY and CDR2 is EKD. This CDR3 reads CACDTATGGYPFNTDKLIF. The DNA for the CDR3 is TGTGCCTGTGACACCGCGACTGGGGGATACCCCTTTAACACCGATAAACTCATCTTT.

This clone was recorded a few times. The V gene is TRDV2, the J gene TRDJ1; 8 bases fit TRDD3. Germline CDR1 GEAIGNYY, CDR2 EKD. The CDR3 is 16 residues long. After removal of 3 bases from V and 0 bases from J, the junction contained 8 bases not matched to a gene. CDR3 bases: TGTGCCTGTGACGTGCTGGGGGAACTGAACACCGATAAACTCATCTTT. This codes for CACDVLGELNTDKLIF.

As for this clone: A read error is likely here: a far larger clone is one base away. This sample includes further DNA sequences coding for the same CDR3. The rearrangement uses TRDV2 and TRDJ1; D is undetermined. Trimming shortened V by 2 bases and J by 1 base, and 10 bases separated the two germline ends. Germline CDR1 reads GEAIGNYY; CDR2 reads EKD. This CDR3 comprises 14 residues. The CDR3 DNA reads as TGTGCCTGTGACATGGTCGTCCGCACCGATAAACTCATCTTT. Amino acids: CACDMVVRTDKLIF.

Only a few counts were recorded for this clone. A far bigger clonotype differs at one base, so this is likely a read error. The same CDR3 can be traced to other DNA sequences in this sample. The V and J genes are TRDV2 and TRDJ1, with D possibly being TRDD3 (5 bases). The germline V gene encodes CDR1 GEAIGNYY and CDR2 EKD. Trimming left V 0 bases short and J 0 bases short, with 22 bases between. This CDR3 has 19 amino acids. CDR3 region: CACDTVGPVGDLYTDKLIF. CDR3 bases: TGTGCCTGTGACACCGTTGGGCCAGTTGGGGACCTGTACACCGATAAACTCATCTTT.

This chain connects TRDV2 to TRDJ3; 12 positions match TRDD3. The CDR3 runs 20 residues. Trimming cost V 3 bases and J 1 base; bases outside gene matches: 9. In germline, CDR1 is GEAIGNYY, CDR2 EKD. The CDR3 nucleotides are TGTGCCTGTGACTTACTGGGGGATACTCCGGGGTCCTGGGACACCCGACAGATGTTTTTC. Translated: CACDLLGDTPGSWDTRQMFF.

This clone has just a few counts. A read error likely explains why the TCRdb protein, taken from a much larger clone, differs from this DNA's translation at residue 13; the protein shown is translated from the DNA. This chain links TRDV2 with TRDJ1; a weak D match, TRDD3 (6 bases). The CDR3 loop spans 15 amino acids. Germline values: CDR1 GEAIGNYY, CDR2 EKD. The CDR3 sequence is CACDTVWGRGDKPIF. The CDR3 coding sequence is TGTGCCTGTGACACCGTCTGGGGACGGGGCGATAAACCCATCTTT.

On this clone: This is likely an artifact of a read error, given a far larger clone one base away. Other DNA sequences from this sample encode an identical CDR3 as well. The V call is TRDV2, the J call TRDJ1, with TRDD3 identical over 13 bases. With 2 bases clipped from V and 2 bases from J, the junction kept 13 bases outside the gene matches. The CDR3 length is 19 residues. Germline CDR1 GEAIGNYY, CDR2 EKD. CDR3 protein: CACDILLGDTRSRTDKLIF. DNA for the CDR3: TGTGCCTGTGACATATTACTGGGGGATACGCGAAGTCGGACCGATAAACTCATCTTT.

The chain is built from TRDV2 and TRDJ1; 12 nucleotides match TRDD3. V lost 3 bases, J lost 2 bases, and 3 bases stayed unmatched. CDR3 size: 15 residues. Germline lookup yields CDR1 GEAIGNYY and CDR2 EKD. CDR3 in amino acids: CACDLLGDTTDKLIF. The CDR3 coding sequence is TGTGCCTGTGACCTACTGGGGGATACTACCGATAAACTCATCTTT.

To note about this clone: This probably arose from a read error, given a far larger clone one base away. This sequence joins TRDV2 and TRDJ1; 12 nucleotides line up with TRDD3. Germline V gene sequence: CDR1 GEAIGNYY, CDR2 EKD. With V trimmed by 0 bases and J by 0 bases, 19 bases remained unmatched. The CDR3 runs to 22 residues. This CDR3 is CACDTAVLGDTPTSFYTDKLIF. DNA of the CDR3: TGTGCCTGTGACACCGCCGTACTGGGGGATACACCCACCTCATTTTACACCGATAAACTCATCTTT.

As for this clone: TCRdb's listed protein matches a much larger clone and diverges from this DNA's translation at residue 4, likely through a read error; the protein shown comes from the DNA. The J gene is TRDJ1, the V gene TRDV2; 7 bases match TRDD3. The CDR3 extends over 18 amino acids. Germline CDR1 is GEAIGNYY and CDR2 is EKD. The CDR3 DNA follows: TGTGCCTGTAACACCGTAACCCTACTGGGGATCAACACCGATAAACTCATCTTT. Translating it yields CACNTVTLLGINTDKLIF.

This clone showed up just a few times. This is likely an artifact of a read error, given a far larger clone one base away. Different DNA sequences within this sample yield the same CDR3. The V gene is TRDV2, the J gene TRDJ1, with D unresolved. The CDR3 is 15 amino acids. Trimming removed 0 bases from V and 0 bases from J, with 10 bases in between. Germline V gives CDR1 GEAIGNYY, CDR2 EKD. DNA of the CDR3: TGTGCCTGTGACACCCTCGAGCCGTACACCGATAAACTCATCTTT. Its protein product is CACDTLEPYTDKLIF.

This clone is medium-sized. V usage is TRDV2 and J usage is TRDJ1; 13 nucleotides align to TRDD3. The length of the CDR3 is 15 residues. After removal of 2 bases from V and 11 bases from J, the junction contained 10 bases not matched to a gene. Germline V gene lookup returns CDR1 GEAIGNYY and CDR2 EKD. The CDR3 coding sequence is TGTGCCTGTGACAACATAGTACTGGGGGATACGCAGCTCATCTTT. Amino acid sequence: CACDNIVLGDTQLIF.

V is TRDV2 and J is TRDJ1; the match to TRDD3 covers 13 bases. The CDR3 consists of 18 residues. J lost 3 bases, V lost 4 bases, and 13 bases had no gene match. The germline V gene encodes CDR1 GEAIGNYY and CDR2 EKD. In nucleotides, the CDR3 is TGTGCCTGTGATGTACTGGGGGATACGGGCGCGTCGGCCGATAAACTCATCTTT. It encodes CACDVLGDTGASADKLIF.

This clone is medium-sized in the sample. The rearrangement links TRDV2 to TRDJ1; D possibly corresponds to TRDD3 (6 bases). The CDR3 is 17 amino acids. Germline V CDR1 and CDR2: GEAIGNYY, EKD. Trimming took off 0 bases at V and 0 bases at J, with 16 bases between the two ends. CDR3 amino acids: CACDTLLGGQYTDKLIF. The CDR3, as DNA: TGTGCCTGTGACACCCTTTTGGGGGGACAGTACACCGATAAACTCATCTTT.

This clone was picked up a small number of times. Just one base apart from a much larger clone, this may be a read error. The chain employs TRDV2 and TRDJ1, with 7 bases that match TRDD3. V dropped 2 bases and J dropped 3; count of bases not matched to a gene: 5. CDR3 length: 14 amino acids. CDR1 and CDR2 from the germline V gene are GEAIGNYY and EKD. The CDR3 DNA is TGTGCCTGTGACAGCCTGGGGGCTTCCGATAAACTCATCTTT. It is translated as CACDSLGASDKLIF.

In this sample, this clone turned up a few times. This DNA's translation and the protein TCRdb lists, from a much larger clone, do not match at residue 4, likely due to a read error; the protein shown is translated from the DNA. The rearrangement uses TRDV2 and TRDJ3, with TRDD3 matching over 12 bases. Per the germline V gene, CDR1 is GEAIGNYY and CDR2 is EKD. The CDR3 contains 20 residues. The J segment lost 0 bases and the V segment lost 5 bases, leaving 10 bases of the junction unmatched. The CDR3 spells CACGPVLGDTSSWDTRQMFF. CDR3 bases: TGTGCCTGTGGTCCCGTACTGGGGGATACTAGCTCCTGGGACACCCGACAGATGTTTTTC.

Comment on this clone: The protein in TCRdb stems from a much larger clone and differs at residue 3 from this DNA's translation, likely a read error; here the protein is translated from the DNA. This chain links TRDV2 with TRDJ2; TRDD3 matches at 11 bases. V was clipped by 7 bases and J by 0 bases; unmatched bases: 15. CDR3 size: 19 residues. Germline CDR1 reads GEAIGNYY; CDR2 reads EKD. The CDR3 loop is CAWDPVLGDNLALTAQLFF. In DNA, the CDR3 is TGTGCCTGGGACCCCGTACTGGGGGATAACCTCGCTTTGACAGCACAACTCTTCTTT.

This clone was seen a handful of times. The chain employs TRDV2 and TRDJ3; 11 nucleotides align to TRDD3. The V and J ends lost 1 base and 2 bases, in that order; junction bases with no gene match: 27. Germline CDR1 is GEAIGNYY and CDR2 is EKD. The CDR3 is 26 amino acids. CDR3 coding DNA: TGTGCCTGTGACACAGTCAAGAATCCATCCCTAAATATACTGGGGGATAGTCCCTGGGACACCCGACAGATGTTTTTC. Encoded protein: CACDTVKNPSLNILGDSPWDTRQMFF.

About this clone itself: A read error likely explains why the TCRdb protein, taken from a much larger clone, differs from this DNA's translation at residue 17; the protein shown is translated from the DNA. The rearrangement links TRDV2 to TRDJ1, with 9 positions matching TRDD3. The CDR3 is 19 residues long. In germline, CDR1 is GEAIGNYY, CDR2 EKD. The CDR3 nucleotides are TGTGCCTGTGACACCGTTACTGGGGGACCTCACCCGTACACCGATAAACCCATCTTT. It is translated as CACDTVTGGPHPYTDKPIF.

This clone was seen a few times. The protein given by TCRdb reflects a much larger clone and differs at residue 14 from this DNA's translation, likely from a read error; the protein shown is the DNA's translation. V and J are TRDV2 and TRDJ3; TRDD3 matches 11 bases. The CDR3 extends over 20 amino acids. CDR1 and CDR2 from the germline V gene are GEAIGNYY and EKD. CDR3 bases: TGTGCCTGTGACACGGGTACTGGGGGATATGCCACCTGGGGCACCCGACAGATGTTTTTC. It encodes CACDTGTGGYATWGTRQMFF.

This clone is large by share. The same CDR3 arises from other DNA sequences in this sample as well. J is TRDJ3 and V is TRDV2; 13 bases agree with TRDD3. V trimming: 0 bases; J trimming: 1 base; junction bases outside the gene matches: 8. The CDR3 length is 21 residues. Germline values: CDR1 GEAIGNYY, CDR2 EKD. The CDR3 protein is CACDTGTGGYAGSWDTRQMFF. The CDR3 region has the DNA TGTGCCTGTGACACCGGGACTGGGGGATACGCTGGGTCCTGGGACACCCGACAGATGTTTTTC.